These T cell receptor beta chains were read from a single sample in a study of shared clonotypes between healthy human individuals. The repertoire was sequenced with immunoSEQ multiplex PCR; TCRdb's copy has only in-frame clones and lacks some. The sample shows 950,000 to 1,100,000 clones, approximately 70% of them seen only once. The sequenced material came from memory CD4+ T cells sorted from blood. These TCRs come from a man aged 18 to 29 in good health. CDR3s include the opening cysteine and the closing phenylalanine or tryptophan. The order of the fields is J gene, clone size, V gene, D gene, CDR3 protein, CDR3 DNA. A D gene is named only where the DNA matches it firmly. The size entry is marked missing in some rows and otherwise reads once, few, many or a size class.

>TRBJ1-5|.|TRBV30|.
CAWSGGYSNQPQHF
TGTGCCTGGAGTGGGGGGTATAGCAATCAGCCCCAGCATTTT
>TRBJ2-3|.|TRBV5-4|TRBD2
CASSTDPSGGARNTQYF
TGTGCCAGCAGCACCGACCCTAGCGGGGGGGCTAGAAATACGCAGTATTTT
>TRBJ2-3|.|TRBV19|.
CASSIIPDSKDTQYF
TGTGCCAGTAGTATAATTCCGGACAGTAAAGATACGCAGTATTTT
>TRBJ1-1|few|TRBV9|.
CASSVGRAFF
TGTGCCAGCAGCGTCGGACGGGCTTTCTTT
>TRBJ2-3|.|TRBV9|.
CASGKQGLESDTQYF
TGTGCCAGCGGAAAGCAGGGACTGGAGTCCGATACGCAGTATTTT
>TRBJ1-1|.|TRBV20-1|.
CSARGGTEAFF
TGCAGTGCTAGAGGAGGCACTGAAGCTTTCTTT
>TRBJ1-6|.|TRBV19|.
CASSIVGHSPLHF
TGTGCCAGTAGTATAGTGGGACATTCACCCCTCCACTTT
>TRBJ1-2|.|TRBV18|TRBD1
CASSPTGANYGYTF
TGTGCCAGCTCACCCACAGGGGCTAACTATGGCTACACCTTC
>TRBJ2-5|once|TRBV19|TRBD2
CASSMFGYAASGADTNAQYF
TGTGCCAGTAGTATGTTCGGTTACGCGGCTAGCGGGGCGGATACAAATGCCCAGTACTTC
>TRBJ2-5|.|TRBV10-1|.
CASSAGGAGETQYF
TGCGCCAGCAGTGCTGGGGGGGCAGGAGAGACCCAGTACTTC
>TRBJ2-2|.|TRBV10-3|TRBD1
CAISDMRTGGYTGELFF
TGTGCCATCAGTGATATGCGGACAGGGGGCTACACCGGGGAGCTGTTTTTT
>TRBJ1-1|.|TRBV7-9|TRBD1
CASSRTGPRTEAFF
TGTGCCAGCAGCCGGACAGGGCCCCGCACTGAAGCTTTCTTT
>TRBJ1-1|.|TRBV20-1|.
CSARLTGGAFF
TGCAGTGCTAGGCTGACAGGAGGAGCTTTCTTT
>TRBJ1-4|.|TRBV4-1|TRBD1
CASSPGDRGIEKLFF
TGCGCCAGCAGCCCGGGGGACAGGGGGATAGAAAAACTGTTTTTT
>TRBJ1-2|.|TRBV5-4|TRBD1
CASSLRQGGAYGYTF
TGTGCCAGCAGCCTCCGACAGGGGGGAGCCTATGGCTACACCTTC
>TRBJ1-5|.|TRBV2|TRBD1
CASSGQGGNQPQHF
TGTGCCAGCAGTGGACAGGGGGGAAATCAGCCCCAGCATTTT
>TRBJ2-1|.|TRBV15|TRBD1
CATSRDKLQGFNEQFF
TGTGCCACCAGCAGAGATAAACTACAGGGGTTCAATGAGCAGTTCTTC
>TRBJ1-5|.|TRBV9|.
CASSVERRVRNQPQHF
TGTGCCAGCAGCGTAGAGAGGAGGGTTCGCAATCAGCCCCAGCATTTT
>TRBJ2-7|.|TRBV5-1|.
CASSLGQGIYEQYF
TGCGCCAGCAGCTTGGGACAAGGGATCTACGAGCAGTACTTC
>TRBJ1-5|.|TRBV10-2|.
CAVPKPPVYSNQPQHF
TGCGCCGTCCCAAAGCCGCCCGTCTATAGCAATCAGCCCCAGCATTTT
>TRBJ2-3|.|TRBV11-2|TRBD2
CASSFGLAGADTQYF
TGTGCCAGCAGCTTCGGACTAGCGGGAGCAGATACGCAGTATTTT
>TRBJ2-2|once|TRBV5-8|TRBD2
CASIPSGRGYTGELFF
TGTGCCAGCATCCCTAGCGGGAGAGGTTACACCGGGGAGCTGTTTTTT
>TRBJ1-1|.|TRBV14|TRBD1
CASSQGQRLTEAFF
TGTGCCAGCAGCCAGGGACAGAGACTCACTGAAGCTTTCTTT
>TRBJ2-3|.|TRBV11-2|.
CASASGAFTDTQYF
TGTGCCAGCGCGTCGGGGGCCTTCACAGATACGCAGTATTTT
>TRBJ2-7|.|TRBV5-6|TRBD2
CASSWTISGYWGEQYF
TGTGCCAGCAGCTGGACTATTAGCGGGTACTGGGGCGAGCAGTACTTC
>TRBJ1-2|.|TRBV18|TRBD1
CASSPTDRGHGYTF
TGTGCCAGCTCACCCACAGACAGGGGCCATGGCTACACCTTC
>TRBJ2-7|.|TRBV5-1|TRBD1
CASRGDRDSYEQYF
TGCGCCAGCAGGGGGGACAGAGACTCCTACGAGCAGTACTTC
>TRBJ1-1|.|TRBV6-5|TRBD1
CASSYSQGEGEAFF
TGTGCCAGCAGTTACTCACAGGGGGAGGGTGAAGCTTTCTTT
>TRBJ2-3|.|TRBV19|.
CASSALRDTTDTQYF
TGTGCCAGTAGTGCCCTCCGGGACACCACAGATACGCAGTATTTT
>TRBJ2-3|.|TRBV7-2|TRBD1
CASTRGDRGTDTQYF
TGTGCCAGCACCCGGGGGGACAGGGGAACAGATACGCAGTATTTT
>TRBJ1-1|.|TRBV11-3|.
CASSLTGMTEAFF
TGTGCCAGCAGCCTAACAGGGATGACTGAAGCTTTCTTT
>TRBJ1-1|few|TRBV5-4|.
CASSPGTSTEAFF
TGTGCCAGCAGCCCTGGGACTAGCACTGAAGCTTTCTTT
>TRBJ1-6|few|TRBV5-1|.
CASSLDGNSPLHF
TGCGCCAGCAGCTTGGATGGTAATTCACCCCTCCACTTT
>TRBJ2-4|few|TRBV9|.
CASSVGTRENIQYF
TGTGCCAGCAGCGTAGGCACACGAGAAAACATTCAGTACTTC
>TRBJ2-5|.|TRBV9|.
CASSVGPILSQETQYF
TGTGCCAGCAGCGTAGGACCCATCTTATCTCAAGAGACCCAGTACTTC